This is a list of T cell receptor beta chains from one sample in a study of T-cell memory formation after mild COVID-19. Each CDR3 protein is one row after TCRdb ran MiXCR on the 5' RACE reads. The repertoire consists of around 370,000 distinct CDR3 sequences, with roughly 20% occurring once and the leading ten covering around an eighth. Sequencing input: PBMCs or a T cell subset sorted from them (not recorded which). All receptors derive from an adult woman who had mild COVID-19 (a few samples of this study predate the infection). Cell type and time point are not known. CDR3s include the opening cysteine and the closing phenylalanine or tryptophan. A D gene is named only where the DNA matches it firmly. A row's size may be missing; if present it is once, few, many or a size class.

v_gene	abundance	j_gene	d_gene	CDR3nt	CDR3aa
TRBV9	NA	TRBJ2-3	TRBD2	TGTGCCAGCAGCGTCGGGACTAGCCTTACGCAGTATTTT	CASSVGTSLTQYF
TRBV6-2/TRBV6-3	few	TRBJ2-2	NA	TGTGCCAGCCTTGGCCCTCGGGACGGCGTTGCGGGGATGCTGTTTTTT	CASLGPRDGVAGMLFF
TRBV12-3/TRBV12-4	NA	TRBJ2-5	TRBD2	TGTGCCAGCAGTCCCCGGACTAGCGGGAGGTCTGAGACCCAGTACTTC	CASSPRTSGRSETQYF
TRBV5-5	few	TRBJ2-1	NA	TGTGCCAGCACCCGGGGAGGGGGGGGGATCAATGAGCAGTTCTTC	CASTRGGGGINEQFF
TRBV11-3	NA	TRBJ2-5	TRBD2	TGTGCCAGCAGCTTAACCTTCGCTAGCGGGGAAGAGACCCAGTACTTC	CASSLTFASGEETQYF
TRBV29-1	few	TRBJ2-7	NA	TGCAGCGTTGCCAGGCAGGCGGGGGAGCAGTACTTC	CSVARQAGEQYF
TRBV5-5	few	TRBJ2-1	NA	TGTGCCAGCAGCCCGAGGGCCCACGACCCCAGCTCCTACAATGAGCAGTTCTTC	CASSPRAHDPSSYNEQFF
TRBV7-2	NA	TRBJ2-5	TRBD2	TGTGCCAGCAGCTTAGGGAGCGGGAGGACCAGGAAGACCCAGTACTTC	CASSLGSGRTRKTQYF
TRBV3-1	many	TRBJ2-5	NA	TGTGCCAGCAGCCGGAGCGGACTCCAAGAGACCCAGTACTTC	CASSRSGLQETQYF
TRBV6-4	NA	TRBJ1-1	TRBD1	TGTGTCCCACTCCCCGGACAGGGGGCGGTGGACACTGAAGCTTTCTTT	CVPLPGQGAVDTEAFF
TRBV5-6	NA	TRBJ2-7	TRBD2	TGTGCCAGCAGCCCGAGACTAGCGGGGGGTGAGGAGCAGTACTTC	CASSPRLAGGEEQYF
TRBV6-6	NA	TRBJ2-5	TRBD1	TGTGCCAGCAGCCCGAGGGGGACAGCCCAAGAGACCCAGTACTTC	CASSPRGTAQETQYF
TRBV7-3	many	TRBJ2-5	NA	TGTGCCAGCAGCCGAGGACTGGAAGAGACCCAGTACTTC	CASSRGLEETQYF
TRBV21-1	few	TRBJ2-7	NA	TGTGCCAGCAGCAAAAAGAGCTCCCCGCCTATCTACGAGCAGTACTTC	CASSKKSSPPIYEQYF
TRBV3-1	NA	TRBJ1-1	NA	TGTGCCAGCAGCCAAGATGTAGTGGCTTTCTTT	CASSQDVVAFF
TRBV12-3/TRBV12-4	few	TRBJ1-2	NA	TGTGCCAGCAGTTTGGAGGGTAATCGAGGCTACACCTTC	CASSLEGNRGYTF
TRBV24-1	NA	TRBJ2-2	NA	TGTGCCACCAGTGAGCCCGGGACAACCAAGTCGGAGCTGTTTTTT	CATSEPGTTKSELFF
TRBV27	NA	TRBJ2-5	TRBD1	TGTGCCAGCAGTTCGTGGGACAGCCAAGAGACCCAGTACTTC	CASSSWDSQETQYF
TRBV10-3	few	TRBJ1-5	NA	TGTGCCATCGGGACGGGGGATCAGCCCCAGCATTTT	CAIGTGDQPQHF
TRBV5-1	NA	TRBJ2-1	NA	TGCGCCAGCAGCTCGTACGGTGGGGATGAGCAGTTCTTC	CASSSYGGDEQFF
TRBV5-1	NA	TRBJ2-3	TRBD2	TGCGCCAGCAGCTTGGCCGCTAGCGGGAGCGGGGATACGCAGTATTTT	CASSLAASGSGDTQYF
TRBV4-3	few	TRBJ1-5	NA	TGCGCCAGCAGCTGGGCAGCTAGCAATCAGCCCCAGCATTTT	CASSWAASNQPQHF
TRBV7-2	medium-sized	TRBJ2-3	TRBD2	TGTGCCAGCAGCCGATCTAGCGGAACCTACACAGATACGCAGTATTTT	CASSRSSGTYTDTQYF
TRBV19	few	TRBJ2-2	TRBD1	TGTGCCAGTAGTACCACAGGGGGCGCGAACACCGGGGAGCTGTTTTTT	CASSTTGGANTGELFF
TRBV5-8	NA	TRBJ2-1	NA	TGTGCCAGCAGCTTGGGGAGGACCTCCTACAATGAGCAGTTCTTC	CASSLGRTSYNEQFF
TRBV20-1	NA	TRBJ2-3	TRBD1	TGCAGTGCTAGAGAAACAGGGGCTCGAGATACGCAGTATTTT	CSARETGARDTQYF
TRBV30	NA	TRBJ2-7	TRBD2	TGTGCCTGGAACCGGGCGGGGGGCGAGCAGTACTTC	CAWNRAGGEQYF
TRBV5-1	NA	TRBJ2-1	TRBD1	TGCGCCAGCAGCTTGGGGACAGGGCCGGGGGATGAGCAGTTCTTC	CASSLGTGPGDEQFF
TRBV5-1	NA	TRBJ1-5	NA	TGCGCCAGCAGCTTGAACGGGGATCAGCCCCAGCATTTT	CASSLNGDQPQHF
TRBV29-1	NA	TRBJ1-2	TRBD1	TGCAGCGTTGAAGGACAGGGTGGTAGGGGCTACACCTTC	CSVEGQGGRGYTF
TRBV7-6	few	TRBJ2-7	TRBD1	TGTGCCAGCAGCTTAGGGGACAGGGCTGCCTACGAGCAGTACTTC	CASSLGDRAAYEQYF
TRBV15	few	TRBJ2-2	NA	TGTGCCACCAGCAGAGAACGCAACATGAACACCGGGGAGCTGTTTTTT	CATSRERNMNTGELFF
TRBV6-2/TRBV6-3	NA	TRBJ2-3	NA	TGTGCCAGCGGCTCGTGGGGAGCGGATACGCAGTATTTT	CASGSWGADTQYF
TRBV7-3	many	TRBJ2-6	NA	TGTGCCAGCTCGCCGTCGGGGGCCCCAGGGGCCAACGTCCTGACTTTC	CASSPSGAPGANVLTF
TRBV10-3	NA	TRBJ2-1	NA	TGTGCCATCAACGAGGGAGTCACCGAGCAGTTCTTC	CAINEGVTEQFF
TRBV4-3	few	TRBJ2-7	TRBD1	TGCGCCAGCAGCCCACAACCGGGACAGGGAGCCTACGAGCAGTACTTC	CASSPQPGQGAYEQYF
TRBV3-1	NA	TRBJ1-2	NA	TGTGCCAGCAGCCAAGATCTTGTCCCTAACTATGGCTACACCTTC	CASSQDLVPNYGYTF
TRBV4-3	NA	TRBJ2-1	TRBD2	TGCGCCAGCAGCCAAGGGCCGGGGGGTGAGCAGTTCTTC	CASSQGPGGEQFF
TRBV11-2	NA	TRBJ1-5	TRBD1	TGTGCCAGCAGCTTAGGCGGGACAGGGTCTCAGCCCCAGCATTTT	CASSLGGTGSQPQHF
TRBV4-3	few	TRBJ2-7	TRBD1	TGCGCCAGCAGTACGGGACAGACCTACGAGCAGTACTTC	CASSTGQTYEQYF
TRBV9	many	TRBJ2-1	NA	TGTGCCAGCAGCGTGGGGACCCTCAGACCTAATGAGCAGTTCTTC	CASSVGTLRPNEQFF
TRBV4-1	NA	TRBJ2-7	NA	TGCGCCAGCAGCCCCGAGGGTCTAGCAGGATACGAGCAGTACTTC	CASSPEGLAGYEQYF